This TCR beta chain is from a study of fetal regulatory T cell absence and autoimmunity (dated by TCRdb to about 2017). At the level of the whole study: Exocrine pancreas autoimmunity was observed in the IPEX patients in the absence of clinical diabetes. Overall study outcomes, separate from this receptor: Significant oligoclonal enrichment of the TCR compartment was observed in pancreas versus cord blood, with some top clones enriched more than 100-fold. The oligoclonal enrichment was interpreted as support for antigen-driven autoimmunity in the pancreas before birth in IPEX syndrome. TRB gene family usage was found to be broadly similar between cord blood and pancreas and to resemble published neonatal and adult repertoires.

The CDR3 runs 14 amino acids, cysteine and phenylalanine included. The DNA shown is the 42-base CDR3, in frame from base 1. For this chain, trimming is 7 bases at the V end and 8 bases at the J end, and the number of junction bases without a gene match is 4. The germline V gene sets CDR1 to SNHLY and CDR2 to FYNNEI. On the immunoSEQ human TCRbeta survey platform, a two-step multiplex PCR amplified and barcoded the TCRbeta CDR3 regions. Libraries were sequenced on Illumina instruments, and IgH from the same samples was sequenced in parallel. Regarding the original processing steps: Raw reads were filtered against IMGT V, D, J definitions and binned by a nearest-neighbor algorithm to remove PCR and sequencing errors. A clone was defined as an identical nucleotide sequence, and differential abundance between tissues was tested with a Fisher exact test for each clone using a pFDR threshold of p<0.01. Clones with frequencies too low for statistical inference were excluded by a minimum inclusion filter of 10 in either sample. Pairwise clonal comparisons used the immunoSEQ Analyzer, and gene family usage was assessed with IMGT tools. Held by TCRdb, this immuneACCESS table contains in-frame sequences only and omits some clones. Under half of the omission traces to an unresolved V gene where checked; the cause of the rest is unknown. The V and J calls and clone size come from that table; D and trimming were worked out from the DNA. A total of around 100,000 clones appear in this sample, 60% to 80% of them only once. Jointly, the top ten make up 1.5% to 2% of the sample.

Genomic DNA obtained from frozen pancreas tissue was processed for repertoire sequencing. The DNeasy Blood and Tissue Kit was used to extract about 1.9-3 ug of genomic DNA from either umbilical cord blood or frozen pancreas. Note on this clone: No antigen is known for it. No base-level quality is on record; no much larger clone is a single base apart.

The specimen was pancreas tissue. Rearrangement joined TRBV2 to TRBJ2-1, and TRBD2 aligns with 14 junction nucleotides. This receptor was taken from a male donor with IPEX syndrome. The CDR3 reads as follows: CASKGLAGVDEQFF. At the DNA level, the sequence is TGTGCCAGCAAGGGACTAGCGGGAGTGGATGAGCAGTTCTTC.